This TCR beta chain emerged from a study of blood T cell repertoires in COVID-19. Study-level information: There were acute and convalescent COVID-19 samples, and they came from the United States, Italy and Spain.

Source study methods: Nucleated cell counts were estimated from reference gene primer amplification. Method: immunoSEQ multiplex PCR; TCRdb's copy keeps in-frame clones and lacks some. V, J and clone size are taken as reported in that table, and D and trimming were inferred from the DNA itself. The sample consists of roughly 180,000 clones, nearly 80% of them appearing once. The cohort comprised adults aged about 18 to 90 years residing in 24 US areas. The clonotype originates from a man aged 55-75 years who had been exposed to COVID-19. The sample consisted of PBMCs or T cells enriched from blood (not recorded which).

CDR3 sequence reads: CASSLDRGGYGYTF. DNA of the CDR3: TGTGCCAGCTCACTCGACAGGGGTGGCTATGGCTACACCTTC. The rearrangement joins TRBV18 to TRBJ1-2, with 8 positions matching TRBD1. This CDR3 region has 14 residues. The trim removed 4 bases at V and 4 bases at J, leaving 5 bases unmatched. Per the germline V gene, CDR1 is KGHSH and CDR2 is LQKENI.